This TCR beta chain appears in the sequencing data of a study of blood T cell repertoires in COVID-19. The repertoire was sequenced with immunoSEQ multiplex PCR; TCRdb's copy has only in-frame clones and lacks some. This sample has tens of thousands of clones, with over 80% found just once. The CDR3 runs to 15 residues. Germline assignment: CDR1 SGHRS and CDR2 YFSETQ. Trimming took off 0 bases at V and 3 bases at J, with 10 bases between the two ends. The sequence came from a human donor with active COVID-19. The donor label of this sample is uncertain. Input material: peripheral blood. V is TRBV5-1 and J is TRBJ2-1, with a weak D call TRBD1 (6 bases). The CDR3 bases are TGCGCCAGCAGCTTGGAACAGGGAAACTACAATGAGCAGTTCTTC. Amino acids: CASSLEQGNYNEQFF. Full variable domain (outside the CDR3, taken from reference TRBV5-1 and TRBJ2-1): KAGVTQTPRYLIKTRGQQVTLSCSPISGHRSVSWYQQTPGQGLQFLFEYFSETQRNKGNFPGRFSGRQFSNSRSEMNVSTLELGDSALYLCASSLEQGNYNEQFFGPGTRLTVL.